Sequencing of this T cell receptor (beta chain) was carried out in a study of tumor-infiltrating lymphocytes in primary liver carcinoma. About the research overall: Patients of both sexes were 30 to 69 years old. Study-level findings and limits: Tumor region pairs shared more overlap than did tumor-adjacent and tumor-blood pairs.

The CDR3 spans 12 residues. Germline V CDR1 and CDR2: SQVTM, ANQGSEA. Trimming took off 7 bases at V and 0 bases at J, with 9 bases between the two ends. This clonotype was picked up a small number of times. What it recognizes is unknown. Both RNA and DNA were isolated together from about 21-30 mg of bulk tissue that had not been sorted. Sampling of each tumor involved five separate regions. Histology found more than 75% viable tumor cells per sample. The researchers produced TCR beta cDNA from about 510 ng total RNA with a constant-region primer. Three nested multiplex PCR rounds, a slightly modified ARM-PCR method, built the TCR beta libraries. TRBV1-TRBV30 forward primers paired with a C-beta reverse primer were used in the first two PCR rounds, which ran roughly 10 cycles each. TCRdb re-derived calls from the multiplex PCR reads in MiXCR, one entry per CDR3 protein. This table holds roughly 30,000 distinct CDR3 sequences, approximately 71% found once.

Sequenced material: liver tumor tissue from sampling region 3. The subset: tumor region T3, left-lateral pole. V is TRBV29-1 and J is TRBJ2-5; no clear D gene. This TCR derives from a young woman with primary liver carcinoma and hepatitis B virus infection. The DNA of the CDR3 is TGCAGCGATAGGCTAGACCAAGAGACCCAGTACTTC. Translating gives CSDRLDQETQYF.